The T cell receptor beta chain described here comes from a study of blood T cell repertoires in COVID-19. The table came from immunoSEQ multiplex PCR; TCRdb's copy has only in-frame clones and leaves some out. The repertoire includes fewer than 150,000 clones, approximately 87% of them detected once, and approximately 4% sits in the top ten. V shed 4 bases, J shed 0 bases, and the junction held 18 bases outside the gene matches. Germline V gene sequence: CDR1 ENHRY, CDR2 SYGVKD. This CDR3 contains 20 residues. The source is a woman aged 40 to 49 with acute or convalescent COVID-19. Sequenced: peripheral blood. The chain recombines TRBV10-3 with TRBJ2-4; 7 nucleotides agree with TRBD2. This CDR3 reads CAISGWALGGGDIAKNIQYF. CDR3 bases: TGTGCCATCAGTGGGTGGGCTCTCGGTGGGGGGGATATAGCCAAAAACATTCAGTACTTC.